This TCR beta chain was recorded in a study of cytomegalovirus exposure and HLA in healthy donors. About this clone itself: Its cognate antigen is unknown.

Germline lookup yields CDR1 SGHAT and CDR2 FQNNGV. V was trimmed by 1 base and J by 2 bases, leaving 9 bases between them. The CDR3 has 15 amino acids. Study findings and constraints: Researchers counted about 150 TCR beta chains as cytomegalovirus-associated. Accurate prediction of most subjects' HLA-A and HLA-B alleles from TCR beta sequences was reported. Several top significant clusters appeared, in a later analysis, to be linked to common viral pathogens.

Use of 60 Vbeta and 13 Jbeta primers characterized the PCR. Sequenced by immunoSEQ multiplex PCR; TCRdb stores in-frame clones only, minus some. The data hold around 99,000 clones, with about 74% observed a single time. The genes are TRBV11-2 and TRBJ1-5; no definite D call. This sequence was found in a middle-aged woman in good health and CMV-seropositive. Sequences were obtained from PBMCs. The CDR3 region is CASSLGTVRNQPQHF. The CDR3 DNA reads as TGTGCCAGCAGCTTAGGCACGGTGCGCAATCAGCCCCAGCATTTT.